Sequencing of this TCR beta chain was carried out in a study of shared clonotypes between healthy human individuals. For the study at large: Each donor contributed plates that comprised three CD4 naive, three CD4 memory, two CD8 naive and one CD8 memory. General study points: Sharing across several donors was seen in 5% to 5.5% of naive CD4 clonotypes.

It was CD45RO-negative cells, positively selected for CCR7, that made up naive CD8 cells, with terminally differentiated effector memory CD45RA+ cells excluded. Donors included only healthy HIV-negative adults lacking recent acute infections or vaccinations. As for this clone: The antigen is undetermined.

The assay ran at deep level. Clones were sequenced by immunoSEQ multiplex PCR, and TCRdb holds only the in-frame ones, with some missing. The data hold about 2 million clones, with over 85% observed a single time. The germline V gene has CDR1 SGDLS and CDR2 YYNGEE. V trimming: 3 bases; J trimming: 2 bases; junction bases outside the gene matches: 5. CDR3 length equals 14 residues. The TCR originated in a man aged 18 to 35 in good health. The specimen sequenced was naive CD8+ T cells sorted from blood. The chain joins TRBV9 to TRBJ2-7, with TRBD1 matching over 7 bases. As DNA, the CDR3 is TGTGCCAGCAGCGCCGGGACAGATCCCTACGAGCAGTACTTC. The encoded protein is CASSAGTDPYEQYF.